One T cell receptor (beta chain) is described in this entry. Clones were sequenced by immunoSEQ multiplex PCR, and TCRdb holds only the in-frame ones, with some missing. The table includes 90,000 or so clones, more than 75% detected once. These data come from a study of OX40 agonist ivuxolimab in advanced cancers. Germline V gene lookup returns CDR1 SGHRS and CDR2 YFSETQ. This CDR3 has 18 amino acids. The germline V and J ends were trimmed by 0 bases and 0 bases, with 17 bases remaining between them. The V and J genes are TRBV5-1 and TRBJ2-3, with D perhaps being TRBD1 or TRBD2 (5 bases each). This TCR came from an adult with an advanced solid tumor such as melanoma, head and neck, liver or kidney cancer. The sample was CD4+ or CD8+ T cells sorted from blood, taken in a trial of the OX40 agonist ivuxolimab. CDR3 sequence reads: CASSLAGTGPTSTDTQYF. CDR3 coding DNA: TGCGCCAGCAGCTTGGCAGGGACCGGACCTACTAGCACAGATACGCAGTATTTT.